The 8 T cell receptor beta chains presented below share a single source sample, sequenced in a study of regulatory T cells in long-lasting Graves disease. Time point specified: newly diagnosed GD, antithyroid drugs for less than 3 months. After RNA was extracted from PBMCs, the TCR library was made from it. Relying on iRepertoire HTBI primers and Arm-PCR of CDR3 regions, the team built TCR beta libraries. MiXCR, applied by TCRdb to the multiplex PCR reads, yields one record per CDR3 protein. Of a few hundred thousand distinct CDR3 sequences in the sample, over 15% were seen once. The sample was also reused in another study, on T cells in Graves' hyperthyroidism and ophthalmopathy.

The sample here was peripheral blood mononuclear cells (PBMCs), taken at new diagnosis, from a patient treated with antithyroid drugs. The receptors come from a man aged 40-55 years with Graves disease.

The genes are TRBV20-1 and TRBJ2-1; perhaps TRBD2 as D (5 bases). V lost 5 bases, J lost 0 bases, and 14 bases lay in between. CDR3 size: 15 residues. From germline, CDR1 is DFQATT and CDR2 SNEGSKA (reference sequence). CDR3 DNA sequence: TGCAGTGCTTCCTTACGGGGAAGCTCCTACAATGAGCAGTTCTTC. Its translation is CSASLRGSSYNEQFF.

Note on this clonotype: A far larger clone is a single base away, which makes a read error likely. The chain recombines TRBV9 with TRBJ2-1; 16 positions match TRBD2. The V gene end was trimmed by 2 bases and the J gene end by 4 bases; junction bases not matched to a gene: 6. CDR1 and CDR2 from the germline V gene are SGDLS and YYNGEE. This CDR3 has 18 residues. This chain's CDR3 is CASSVGLAGGLSYNEQFF. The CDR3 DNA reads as TGTGCCAGCAGCGTGGGACTAGCGGGGGGGCTATCGTACAATGAGCAGTTCTTC.

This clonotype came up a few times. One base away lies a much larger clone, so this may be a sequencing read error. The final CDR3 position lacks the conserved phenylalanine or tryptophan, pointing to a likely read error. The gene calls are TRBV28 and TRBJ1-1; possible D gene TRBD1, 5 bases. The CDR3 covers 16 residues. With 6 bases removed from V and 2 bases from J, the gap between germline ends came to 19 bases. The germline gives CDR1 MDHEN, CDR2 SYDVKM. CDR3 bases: TGTGCCAGCAGCACACCCGCGCCGACAGACAACACTGAAGCTTTCCTT. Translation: CASSTPAPTDNTEAFL.

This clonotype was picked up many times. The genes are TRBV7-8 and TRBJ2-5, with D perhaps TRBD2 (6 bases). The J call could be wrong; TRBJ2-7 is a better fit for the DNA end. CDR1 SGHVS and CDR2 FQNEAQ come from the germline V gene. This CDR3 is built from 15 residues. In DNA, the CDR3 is TGTGCCAGCGCACCGGTTGGCGGGGTTTTACACGAGCAGTACTTC. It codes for CASAPVGGVLHEQYF.

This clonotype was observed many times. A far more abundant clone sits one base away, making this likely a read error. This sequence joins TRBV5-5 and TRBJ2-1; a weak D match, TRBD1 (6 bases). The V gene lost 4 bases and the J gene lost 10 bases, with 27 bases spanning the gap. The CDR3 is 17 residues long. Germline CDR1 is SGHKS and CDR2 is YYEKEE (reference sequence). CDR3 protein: CASSQGGIQGISYEQFF. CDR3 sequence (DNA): TGTGCCAGCAGCCAAGGGGGAATACAGGGAATCTCCTACGAGCAGTTCTTC.

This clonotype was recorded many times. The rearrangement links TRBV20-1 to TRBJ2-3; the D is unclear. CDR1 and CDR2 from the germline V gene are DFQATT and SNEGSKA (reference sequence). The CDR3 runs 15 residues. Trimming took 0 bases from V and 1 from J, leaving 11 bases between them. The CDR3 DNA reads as TGCAGTGCTAGAGATCTGAACCGGGGCACAGATACGCAGTATTTT. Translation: CSARDLNRGTDTQYF.

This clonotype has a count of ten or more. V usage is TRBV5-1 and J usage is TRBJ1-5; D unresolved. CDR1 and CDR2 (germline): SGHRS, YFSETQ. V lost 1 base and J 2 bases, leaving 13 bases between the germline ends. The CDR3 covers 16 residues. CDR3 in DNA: TGCGCCAGCAGCTTGAATCATGGCAGCTGCAATCAGCCCCAGCATTTT. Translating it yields CASSLNHGSCNQPQHF.

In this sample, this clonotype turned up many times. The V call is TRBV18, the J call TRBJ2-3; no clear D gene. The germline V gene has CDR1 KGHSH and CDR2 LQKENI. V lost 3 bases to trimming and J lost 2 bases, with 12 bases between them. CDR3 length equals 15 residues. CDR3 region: CASSPEDGFTDTQYF. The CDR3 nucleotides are TGTGCCAGCTCACCCGAAGACGGGTTCACAGATACGCAGTATTTT. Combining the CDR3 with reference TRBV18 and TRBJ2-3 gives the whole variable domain NAGVMQNPRHLVRRRGQEARLRCSPMKGHSHVYWYRQLPEEGLKFMVYLQKENIIDESGMPKERFSAEFPKEGPSILRIQQVVRGDSAAYFCASSPEDGFTDTQYFGPGTRLTVL.